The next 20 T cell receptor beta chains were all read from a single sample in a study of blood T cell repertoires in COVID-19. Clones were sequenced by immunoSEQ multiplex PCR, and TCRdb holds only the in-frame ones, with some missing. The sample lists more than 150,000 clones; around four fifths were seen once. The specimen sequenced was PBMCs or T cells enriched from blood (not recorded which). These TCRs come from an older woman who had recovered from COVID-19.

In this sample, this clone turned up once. CDR3 sequence reads: CASSYSSRPPREQYF. DNA for the CDR3: TGTGCCAGCAGTTACTCGTCCCGTCCCCCTCGCGAGCAGTACTTC. This chain joins TRBV6-5 and TRBJ2-7; D is unresolved. Germline CDR1 reads MNHEY; CDR2 reads SVGAGI. The CDR3 is made up of 15 amino acids. V lost 0 bases and J 6 bases, leaving 15 bases between the germline ends.

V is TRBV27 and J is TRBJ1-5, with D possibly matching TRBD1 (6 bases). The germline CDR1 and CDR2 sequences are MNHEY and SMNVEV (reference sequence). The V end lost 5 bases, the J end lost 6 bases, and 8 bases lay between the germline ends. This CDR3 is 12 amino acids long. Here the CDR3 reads CASSTGFQPQHF. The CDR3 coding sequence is TGTGCCAGCAGTACAGGGTTTCAGCCCCAGCATTTT.

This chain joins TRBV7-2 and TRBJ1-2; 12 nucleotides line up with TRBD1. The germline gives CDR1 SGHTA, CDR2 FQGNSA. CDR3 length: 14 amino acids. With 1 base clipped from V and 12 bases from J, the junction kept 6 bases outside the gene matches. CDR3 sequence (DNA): TGTGCCAGCAGCTTAGGCAGGGGACAGGGGGCTCACACCTTC. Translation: CASSLGRGQGAHTF.

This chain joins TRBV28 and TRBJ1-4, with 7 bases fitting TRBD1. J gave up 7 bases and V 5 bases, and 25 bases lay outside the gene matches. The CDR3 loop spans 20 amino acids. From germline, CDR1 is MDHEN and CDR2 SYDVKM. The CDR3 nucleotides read TGTGCCAGCAGTGGGACAGCGGGTCGTGAAGGCCCCCTCATAGGTGAAAAACTGTTTTTT. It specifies CASSGTAGREGPLIGEKLFF.

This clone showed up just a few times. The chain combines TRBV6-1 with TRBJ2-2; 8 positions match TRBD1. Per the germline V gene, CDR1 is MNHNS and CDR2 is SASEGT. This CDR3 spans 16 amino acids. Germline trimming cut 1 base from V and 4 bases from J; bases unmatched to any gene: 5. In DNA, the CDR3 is TGTGCCAGCAGTGAAGGACAGGGGATAGCCACCGGGGAGCTGTTTTTT. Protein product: CASSEGQGIATGELFF.

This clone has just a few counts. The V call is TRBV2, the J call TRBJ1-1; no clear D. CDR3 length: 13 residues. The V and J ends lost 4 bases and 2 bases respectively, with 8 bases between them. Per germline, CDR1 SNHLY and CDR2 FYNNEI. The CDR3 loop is CASSVQVNTEAFF. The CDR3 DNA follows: TGTGCCAGCAGTGTTCAGGTTAACACTGAAGCTTTCTTT.

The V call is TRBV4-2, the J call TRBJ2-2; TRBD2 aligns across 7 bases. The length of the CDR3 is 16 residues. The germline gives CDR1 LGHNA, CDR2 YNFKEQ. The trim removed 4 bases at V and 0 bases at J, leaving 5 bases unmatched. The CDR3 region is CASSPEGGSNTGELFF. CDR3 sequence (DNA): TGTGCCAGCAGCCCGGAGGGAGGGTCGAACACCGGGGAGCTGTTTTTT.

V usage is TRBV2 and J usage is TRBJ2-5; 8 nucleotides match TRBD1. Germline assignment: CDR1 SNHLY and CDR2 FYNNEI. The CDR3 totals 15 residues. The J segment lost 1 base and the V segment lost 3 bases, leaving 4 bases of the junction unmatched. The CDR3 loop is CASSDQGAPQETQYF. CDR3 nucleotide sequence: TGTGCCAGCAGTGACCAGGGGGCCCCCCAAGAGACCCAGTACTTC. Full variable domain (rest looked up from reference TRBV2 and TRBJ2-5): EPEVTQTPSHQVTQMGQEVILRCVPISNHLYFYWYRQILGQKVEFLVSFYNNEISEKSEIFDDQFSVERPDGSNFTLKIRSTKLEDSAMYFCASSDQGAPQETQYFGPGTRLLVL.

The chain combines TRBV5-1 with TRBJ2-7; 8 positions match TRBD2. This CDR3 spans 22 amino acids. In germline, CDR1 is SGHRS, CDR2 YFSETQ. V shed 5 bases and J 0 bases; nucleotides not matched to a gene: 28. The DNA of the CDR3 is TGCGCCAGCAGTCGCCCGGGACTCGATTCCGGGACTAGACTTCGGAGCTCCTACGAGCAGTACTTC. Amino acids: CASSRPGLDSGTRLRSSYEQYF.

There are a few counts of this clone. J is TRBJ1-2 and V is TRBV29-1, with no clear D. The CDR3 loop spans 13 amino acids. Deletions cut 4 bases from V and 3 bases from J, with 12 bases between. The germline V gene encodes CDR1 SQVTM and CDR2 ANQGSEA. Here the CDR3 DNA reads TGCAGCGTTGTAACCTCGAGGGACTATGGCTACACCTTC. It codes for CSVVTSRDYGYTF.

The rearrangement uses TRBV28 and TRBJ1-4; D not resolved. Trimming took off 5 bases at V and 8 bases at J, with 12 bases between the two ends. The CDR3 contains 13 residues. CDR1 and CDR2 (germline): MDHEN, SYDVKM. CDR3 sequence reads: CASSRYSNEKLFF. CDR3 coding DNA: TGTGCCAGCAGTCGATACAGTAACGAAAAACTGTTTTTT.

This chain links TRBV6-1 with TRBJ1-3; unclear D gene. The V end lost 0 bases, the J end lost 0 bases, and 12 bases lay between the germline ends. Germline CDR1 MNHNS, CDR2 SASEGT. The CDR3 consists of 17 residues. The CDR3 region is CASSEAPGPSSGNTIYF. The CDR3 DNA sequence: TGTGCCAGCAGTGAAGCGCCGGGTCCATCCTCTGGAAACACCATATATTTT.

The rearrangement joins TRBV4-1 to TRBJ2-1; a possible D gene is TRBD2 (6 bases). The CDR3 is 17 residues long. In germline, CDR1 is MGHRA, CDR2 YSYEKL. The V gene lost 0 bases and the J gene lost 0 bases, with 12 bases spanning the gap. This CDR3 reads CASSQEEGLSSYNEQFF. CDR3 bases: TGCGCCAGCAGCCAAGAAGAGGGACTCAGCTCCTACAATGAGCAGTTCTTC.

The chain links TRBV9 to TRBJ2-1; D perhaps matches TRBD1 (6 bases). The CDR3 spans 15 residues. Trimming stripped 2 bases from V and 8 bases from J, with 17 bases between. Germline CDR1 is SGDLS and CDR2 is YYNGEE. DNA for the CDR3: TGTGCCAGCAGCGTCCGTGCCACAGGGCCCCATGAGCAGTTCTTC. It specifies CASSVRATGPHEQFF.

CDR3 coding DNA: TGTGCCAGCAGCCGGGAGGTTTCGGATTCACCCCTCCACTTT. It specifies CASSREVSDSPLHF. The chain joins TRBV5-5 to TRBJ1-6; no firm D call. Per germline, CDR1 SGHKS and CDR2 YYEKEE (reference sequence). V lost 4 bases, J lost 8 bases, and 13 bases lay in between. The CDR3 consists of 14 residues.

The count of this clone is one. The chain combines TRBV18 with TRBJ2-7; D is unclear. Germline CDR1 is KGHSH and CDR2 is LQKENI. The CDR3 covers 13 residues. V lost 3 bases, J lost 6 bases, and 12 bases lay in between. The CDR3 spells CASSPIPGGEQYF. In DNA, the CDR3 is TGTGCCAGCTCACCCATACCGGGTGGCGAGCAGTACTTC.

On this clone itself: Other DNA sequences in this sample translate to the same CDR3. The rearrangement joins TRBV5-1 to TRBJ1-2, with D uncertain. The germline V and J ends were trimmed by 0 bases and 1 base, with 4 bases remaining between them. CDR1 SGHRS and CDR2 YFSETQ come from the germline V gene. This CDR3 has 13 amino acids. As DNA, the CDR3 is TGCGCCAGCAGCTTGGACAGTAACTATGGCTACACCTTC. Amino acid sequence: CASSLDSNYGYTF.

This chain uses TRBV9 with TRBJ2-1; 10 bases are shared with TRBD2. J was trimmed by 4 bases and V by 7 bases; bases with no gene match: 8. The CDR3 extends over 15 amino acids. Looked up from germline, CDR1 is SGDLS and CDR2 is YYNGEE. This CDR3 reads CASGLLAGQYNEQFF. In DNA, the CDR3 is TGTGCCAGCGGACTACTAGCGGGACAATACAATGAGCAGTTCTTC.

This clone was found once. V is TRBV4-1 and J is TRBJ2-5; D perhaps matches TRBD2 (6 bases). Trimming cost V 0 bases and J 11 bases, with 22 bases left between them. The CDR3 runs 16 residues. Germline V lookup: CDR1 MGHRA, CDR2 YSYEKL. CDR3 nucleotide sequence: TGCGCCAGCAGCCAAGATTTTGCGGGACCCAGAAGGGAACAGTACTTC. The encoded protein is CASSQDFAGPRREQYF.

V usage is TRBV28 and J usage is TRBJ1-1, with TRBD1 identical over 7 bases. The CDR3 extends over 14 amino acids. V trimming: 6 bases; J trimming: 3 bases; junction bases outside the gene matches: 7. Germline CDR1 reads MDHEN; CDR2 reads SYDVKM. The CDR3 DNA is TGTGCCAGCAGGAAACGTACAGGGGACACTGAAGCTTTCTTT. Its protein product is CASRKRTGDTEAFF.